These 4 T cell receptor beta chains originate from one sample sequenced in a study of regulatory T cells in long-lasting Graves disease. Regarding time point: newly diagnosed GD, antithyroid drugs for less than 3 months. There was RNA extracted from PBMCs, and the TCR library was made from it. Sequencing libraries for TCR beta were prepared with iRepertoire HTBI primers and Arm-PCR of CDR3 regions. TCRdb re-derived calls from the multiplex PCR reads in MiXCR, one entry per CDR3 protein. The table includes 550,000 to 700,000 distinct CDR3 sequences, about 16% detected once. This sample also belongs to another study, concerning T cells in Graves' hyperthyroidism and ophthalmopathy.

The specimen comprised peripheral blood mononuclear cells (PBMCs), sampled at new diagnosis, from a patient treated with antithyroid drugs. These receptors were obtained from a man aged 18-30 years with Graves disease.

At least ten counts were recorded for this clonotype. CDR3 nucleotide sequence: TGTGCCAGCAGTTCTCTTTCAGGGTTGAGCGTGAACACTGAAGCTTTCTTT. Its translation is CASSSLSGLSVNTEAFF. This sequence joins TRBV27 and TRBJ1-1, with D possibly being TRBD1 (5 bases). The germline gives CDR1 MNHEY, CDR2 SMNVEV (reference sequence). The V gene lost 4 bases and the J gene lost 0 bases, with 18 bases spanning the gap. The CDR3 runs 17 residues.

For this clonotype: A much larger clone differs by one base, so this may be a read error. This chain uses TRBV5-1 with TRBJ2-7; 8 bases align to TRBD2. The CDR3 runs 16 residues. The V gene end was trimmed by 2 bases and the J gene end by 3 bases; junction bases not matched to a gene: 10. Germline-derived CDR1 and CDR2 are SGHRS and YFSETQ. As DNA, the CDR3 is TGCGCCAGCAGCTTTATCGGGAGGGTGGCCGACTACGAGCAGTACTTC. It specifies CASSFIGRVADYEQYF.

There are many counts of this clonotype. CDR3 amino acids: CASSQGLAGVFNEQYF. CDR3 DNA: TGCGCCAGCAGCCAAGGACTAGCGGGAGTTTTCAACGAGCAGTACTTC. The J gene is TRBJ2-7, the V gene TRBV4-1; TRBD2 agrees at 12 bases. Germline V gene sequence: CDR1 MGHRA, CDR2 YSYEKL. Unmatched junction bases numbered 6, after V lost 1 base and J lost 5 bases. This CDR3 contains 16 residues.

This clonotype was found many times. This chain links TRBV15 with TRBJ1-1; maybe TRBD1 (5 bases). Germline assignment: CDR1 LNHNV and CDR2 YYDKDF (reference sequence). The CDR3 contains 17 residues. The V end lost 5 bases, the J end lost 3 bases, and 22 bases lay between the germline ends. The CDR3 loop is CATSGPPGGWEDTEAFF. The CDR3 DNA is TGTGCCACCAGCGGCCCACCGGGGGGTTGGGAAGACACTGAAGCTTTCTTT.